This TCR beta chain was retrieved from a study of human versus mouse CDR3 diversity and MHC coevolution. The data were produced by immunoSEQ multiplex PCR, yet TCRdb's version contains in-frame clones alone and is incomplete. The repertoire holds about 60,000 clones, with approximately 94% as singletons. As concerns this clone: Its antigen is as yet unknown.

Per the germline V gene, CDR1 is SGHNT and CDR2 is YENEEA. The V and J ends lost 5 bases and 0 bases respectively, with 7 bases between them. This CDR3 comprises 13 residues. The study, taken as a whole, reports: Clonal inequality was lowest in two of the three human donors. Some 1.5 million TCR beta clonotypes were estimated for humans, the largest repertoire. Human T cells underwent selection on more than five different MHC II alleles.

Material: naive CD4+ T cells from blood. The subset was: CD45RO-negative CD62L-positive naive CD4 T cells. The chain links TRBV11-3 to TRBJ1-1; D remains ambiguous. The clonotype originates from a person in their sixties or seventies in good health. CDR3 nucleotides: TGTGCCAGCAGCCGGGTAATGAACACTGAAGCTTTCTTT. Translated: CASSRVMNTEAFF.